The 28 T cell receptor beta chains below come from one sample, sequenced in a study of blood T cell repertoires in COVID-19. The protocol was immunoSEQ multiplex PCR, while the TCRdb copy is restricted to in-frame clones and leaves out a portion. The sample has almost 200,000 clones, about 90% seen once; the top ten hold approximately 8.2%. The specimen was PBMCs or T cells enriched from blood (not recorded which). The receptors shown here come from a woman aged 18-35 years who had recovered from COVID-19.

This clone was recorded only once. V gene TRBV5-6 combines with J gene TRBJ1-1; 9 bases match TRBD1. J gave up 5 bases and V 2 bases, and 7 bases lay outside the gene matches. Germline-derived CDR1 and CDR2 are SGHDT and YYEEEE. The CDR3 is 15 amino acids. DNA for the CDR3: TGTGCCAGCAGCTTCCGGACAGGGGTAAGAACTGAAGCTTTCTTT. Translating gives CASSFRTGVRTEAFF.

The chain has TRBV2 and TRBJ2-3; 7 bases are a match to TRBD2. CDR3 size: 15 residues. The V and J ends lost 3 bases and 0 bases, in that order; junction bases with no gene match: 3. Germline lookup yields CDR1 SNHLY and CDR2 FYNNEI. This chain's CDR3 is CASSDRAGSTDTQYF. CDR3 nucleotides: TGTGCCAGCAGTGACAGAGCGGGGAGCACAGATACGCAGTATTTT. Full variable domain (rest looked up from reference TRBV2 and TRBJ2-3): EPEVTQTPSHQVTQMGQEVILRCVPISNHLYFYWYRQILGQKVEFLVSFYNNEISEKSEIFDDQFSVERPDGSNFTLKIRSTKLEDSAMYFCASSDRAGSTDTQYFGPGTRLTVL.

The chain uses TRBV9 and TRBJ1-3, with 8 bases fitting TRBD1. Germline V CDR1 and CDR2: SGDLS, YYNGEE. Losses at the gene ends were 4 bases for V and 2 bases for J; bases not matched to a gene: 2. CDR3 length: 14 amino acids. CDR3 amino acids: CASSRTGTGNTIYF. DNA of the CDR3: TGTGCCAGCAGCCGGACAGGGACTGGAAACACCATATATTTT.

This rearrangement joins TRBV5-5 to TRBJ2-7; 12 positions match TRBD2. The CDR3 consists of 16 residues. The V gene end was trimmed by 1 base and the J gene end by 0 bases; junction bases not matched to a gene: 2. Germline values: CDR1 SGHKS, CDR2 YYEKEE (reference sequence). In DNA form, the CDR3 reads TGTGCCAGCAGCTTGACTAGCGGGGGGTTCTCCTACGAGCAGTACTTC. Translated, it gives CASSLTSGGFSYEQYF.

J is TRBJ2-7 and V is TRBV28; TRBD1 agrees at 8 bases. Germline CDR1 is MDHEN and CDR2 is SYDVKM. Trimming at V came to 6 bases and at J to 3 bases, leaving 10 bases not matched to a gene. This CDR3 contains 15 residues. CDR3 loop: CASSPSDRANYEQYF. Here the CDR3 DNA reads TGTGCCAGCAGCCCCTCGGACAGGGCTAACTACGAGCAGTACTTC.

The CDR3 sequence: CASLTGNGYTF. The CDR3 DNA follows: TGTGCCAGCTTGACAGGGAATGGCTACACCTTC. This rearrangement joins TRBV28 to TRBJ1-2; 7 bases fit TRBD1. This CDR3 has 11 residues. With V trimmed by 8 bases and J by 6 bases, 3 bases remained unmatched. Germline loops: CDR1 MDHEN, CDR2 SYDVKM.

Only a few counts were recorded for this clone. V is TRBV11-2 and J is TRBJ1-2; D may be TRBD1 (5 bases). The CDR3 consists of 13 residues. Germline V gene data show CDR1 as SGHAT and CDR2 as FQNNGV. Trimming cost V 5 bases and J 7 bases, with 14 bases left between them. The CDR3 sequence: CASSLRVLSGYTF. The CDR3 DNA reads TGTGCCAGCAGCCTCAGGGTTTTGAGTGGCTACACCTTC.

The chain carries TRBV10-3 and TRBJ2-5, with 8 bases aligning to TRBD1. Trimming removed 6 bases from V and 5 bases from J; junction bases left unmatched: 8. Germline CDR1 ENHRY, CDR2 SYGVKD. This CDR3 region has 14 residues. CDR3 sequence reads: CAIRPTGGRETQYF. Here the CDR3 DNA reads TGTGCCATCAGACCCACAGGGGGGAGGGAGACCCAGTACTTC.

This chain uses TRBV18 with TRBJ2-1; 9 bases are a match to TRBD1. The CDR3 contains 15 residues. Trimming took 6 bases from V and 8 from J; bases not matched to a gene: 11. Looked up from germline, CDR1 is KGHSH and CDR2 is LQKENI. The CDR3: CASSGGTGFLDEQFF. The CDR3 region has the DNA TGTGCCAGCTCTGGTGGGACAGGGTTCTTGGATGAGCAGTTCTTC.

The V and J genes are TRBV3-1 (or the pseudogene TRBV3-2) and TRBJ2-1, with a weak D call TRBD1 (5 bases). V was cut by 4 bases and J by 6 bases, with 16 bases left in between. The CDR3 length is 15 residues. Per the germline V gene, CDR1 is LGHDT and CDR2 is YNNKEL (reference sequence). The CDR3: CASSLALIGVNEQFF. For the CDR3, the DNA is TGTGCCAGCAGCCTGGCCCTGATAGGGGTCAATGAGCAGTTCTTC.

The chain recombines TRBV7-2 with TRBJ2-3; D not resolved. This CDR3 is built from 13 residues. The ends were cut back, 2 bases at V and 6 bases at J, with 9 bases in the middle. Germline lookup yields CDR1 SGHTA and CDR2 FQGNSA. The DNA for the CDR3 is TGTGCCAGCAGCTTACCATCCCGGGATACGCAGTATTTT. Amino acids: CASSLPSRDTQYF.

The sample holds one count of this clone. This chain links TRBV12-3 or TRBV12-4 with TRBJ1-1; no definite D call. The CDR3 consists of 12 residues. The ends were cut back, 8 bases at V and 8 bases at J, with 15 bases in the middle. The CDR3 reads CASGLVAWEAFF. CDR3 coding DNA: TGTGCCAGCGGCCTGGTTGCCTGGGAAGCTTTCTTT.

This chain connects TRBV6-5 to TRBJ1-4, with D possibly TRBD1 on 5 matching bases. Looked up from germline, CDR1 is MNHEY and CDR2 is SVGAGI. V lost 6 bases, J lost 8 bases, and 16 bases lay in between. The CDR3 is made up of 14 amino acids. The CDR3 loop is CASSPWGDGEKLFF. As DNA, the CDR3 is TGTGCCAGCAGCCCATGGGGGGACGGGGAAAAACTGTTTTTT.

The chain recombines TRBV2 with TRBJ2-5; 7 bases agree with TRBD1. V was clipped by 6 bases and J by 6 bases; unmatched bases: 10. Per germline, CDR1 SNHLY and CDR2 FYNNEI. The CDR3 length is 14 residues. The CDR3 is CASRPQGSGKTQYF. DNA for the CDR3: TGTGCCAGCAGACCACAGGGGAGTGGAAAGACCCAGTACTTC.

The chain joins TRBV3-1 (or the pseudogene TRBV3-2) to TRBJ1-1; 10 bases are shared with TRBD1. The J segment lost 6 bases and the V segment lost 2 bases, leaving 6 bases of the junction unmatched. The CDR3 is made up of 15 amino acids. The germline gives CDR1 LGHDT, CDR2 YNNKEL (reference sequence). CDR3 sequence: CASSQFRDRGPEAFF. CDR3 nucleotide sequence: TGTGCCAGCAGCCAATTCCGGGACAGGGGACCTGAAGCTTTCTTT.

The chain has TRBV13 and TRBJ1-3, with D perhaps matching TRBD1 (5 bases). V dropped 4 bases and J dropped 7 bases, with 14 bases sitting between them. Germline V gene data show CDR1 as PRHDT and CDR2 as FYEKMQ (reference sequence). This CDR3 comprises 14 residues. The chain's CDR3 is CASSSIHRGNTIYF. The CDR3 DNA sequence: TGTGCCAGCAGCTCCATTCATCGGGGGAACACCATATATTTT.

The chain recombines TRBV27 with TRBJ2-7; 9 bases agree with TRBD2. CDR3 length: 15 amino acids. Trimming removed 5 bases from V and 7 bases from J; junction bases left unmatched: 12. CDR1 is MNHEY, CDR2 SMNVEV, per germline (reference sequence). CDR3 nucleotide sequence: TGTGCCAGCAGTCTAGCGGGACTAGCCCGCCTTGAGCAGTACTTC. It is translated as CASSLAGLARLEQYF.

This chain uses TRBV25-1 with TRBJ2-7; no definite D call. Trimming took off 3 bases at V and 0 bases at J, with 9 bases between the two ends. The CDR3 length is 14 residues. CDR1 MGHDK and CDR2 SYGVNS come from the germline V gene. CDR3 residues: CASSDVGASYEQYF. The DNA of the CDR3 is TGTGCCAGCAGTGACGTCGGAGCCTCCTACGAGCAGTACTTC.

This chain uses TRBV24-1 with TRBJ2-1, with D perhaps matching TRBD1 (6 bases). CDR1 KGHDR and CDR2 SFDVKD come from the germline V gene. Deletions cut 5 bases from V and 3 bases from J, with 19 bases between. The CDR3 totals 17 residues. CDR3 coding DNA: TGTGCCACCAGTGGCCACAACAGGGAAGGTTTCTACAATGAGCAGTTCTTC. Translation gives CATSGHNREGFYNEQFF.

V is TRBV29-1 and J is TRBJ1-2; 9 nucleotides align to TRBD1. The CDR3 consists of 16 residues. CDR1 is SQVTM and CDR2 is ANQGSEA in the germline V gene. The ends lost 6 bases at V and 7 bases at J; junction bases unmatched: 18. The CDR3 spells CSVPLTSGTGKGGYTF. The DNA of the CDR3 is TGCAGCGTACCACTCACCTCCGGGACAGGGAAAGGTGGCTACACCTTC.

The V call is TRBV7-9, the J call TRBJ2-1, with 10 nucleotides matching TRBD1. CDR1 and CDR2 from the germline V gene are SEHNR and FQNEAQ (reference sequence). The CDR3 has 12 amino acids. Trimming cost V 3 bases and J 15 bases; bases outside gene matches: 5. Here the CDR3 DNA reads TGTGCCAGCAGCTTTCTAGGACAGGGGGGGTTCTTC. It specifies CASSFLGQGGFF.

This rearrangement joins TRBV5-1 to TRBJ1-1, with D unresolved. CDR1 is SGHRS, CDR2 YFSETQ, per germline. Between the trimmed V and J ends, which lost 4 bases and 4 bases, there was a span of 11 bases. The CDR3 runs 13 residues. Written as DNA, the CDR3 is TGCGCCAGCAGCCCGGACGAGGGCACTGAAGCTTTCTTT. The encoded protein is CASSPDEGTEAFF.

CDR3 protein: CASSSGGTGGDEQFF. Here the CDR3 DNA reads TGTGCCAGCAGTTCAGGGGGCACGGGGGGCGATGAGCAGTTCTTC. J is TRBJ2-1 and V is TRBV5-4; D perhaps matches TRBD1 (8 bases). There are 15 residues in the CDR3. The germline gives CDR1 SGHNT, CDR2 YYREEE (reference sequence). V gave up 5 bases and J gave up 8 bases, with 20 bases separating them.

A single count supports this clone. The rearrangement links TRBV6-6 to TRBJ1-1; weak D call: TRBD1 (5 bases). The CDR3 has 17 residues. Per germline, CDR1 MNHNY and CDR2 SVGAGI (reference sequence). The V gene lost 6 bases and the J gene lost 0 bases, with 20 bases spanning the gap. CDR3 nucleotide sequence: TGTGCCAGCAGCCGAAATCGGGGGGGAAGGATGAACACTGAAGCTTTCTTT. Encoded protein: CASSRNRGGRMNTEAFF.

This chain links TRBV24-1 with TRBJ2-3; D possibly corresponds to TRBD1 (6 bases). Trimming left V 5 bases short and J 6 bases short, with 17 bases between. The CDR3 is made up of 15 amino acids. CDR1 is KGHDR and CDR2 is SFDVKD in the germline V gene. CDR3 DNA sequence: TGTGCCACCAGTGGCCTGGCAGGGGCTCGGGATACGCAGTATTTT. It encodes CATSGLAGARDTQYF.

DNA for the CDR3: TGTGCCTGCGGGACCGGGTATGCTGGGGCCAACGTCCTGACTTTC. It yields the protein CACGTGYAGANVLTF. The chain is built from TRBV6-5 and TRBJ2-6; maybe TRBD2 (6 bases). Germline V gives CDR1 MNHEY, CDR2 SVGAGI. The V and J ends lost 11 bases and 2 bases respectively, with 16 bases between them. There are 15 residues in the CDR3.

V and J are TRBV27 and TRBJ1-5, with 9 bases fitting TRBD1. The length of the CDR3 is 14 residues. Germline-derived CDR1 and CDR2 are MNHEY and SMNVEV (reference sequence). V gave up 3 bases and J gave up 6 bases; unmatched junction bases: 3. In nucleotides, the CDR3 is TGTGCCAGCAGTTTCGTACAGGGGGCTCAGCCCCAGCATTTT. Amino acids: CASSFVQGAQPQHF.

The chain employs TRBV15 and TRBJ1-3; tentatively, D is TRBD1 (6 bases). The CDR3 extends over 15 amino acids. Germline V gene data show CDR1 as LNHNV and CDR2 as YYDKDF (reference sequence). V was clipped by 0 bases and J by 3 bases, with 9 bases between them. The CDR3 spells CATSREAGHGNTIYF. The CDR3 region has the DNA TGTGCCACCAGCAGAGAAGCGGGACATGGAAACACCATATATTTT.